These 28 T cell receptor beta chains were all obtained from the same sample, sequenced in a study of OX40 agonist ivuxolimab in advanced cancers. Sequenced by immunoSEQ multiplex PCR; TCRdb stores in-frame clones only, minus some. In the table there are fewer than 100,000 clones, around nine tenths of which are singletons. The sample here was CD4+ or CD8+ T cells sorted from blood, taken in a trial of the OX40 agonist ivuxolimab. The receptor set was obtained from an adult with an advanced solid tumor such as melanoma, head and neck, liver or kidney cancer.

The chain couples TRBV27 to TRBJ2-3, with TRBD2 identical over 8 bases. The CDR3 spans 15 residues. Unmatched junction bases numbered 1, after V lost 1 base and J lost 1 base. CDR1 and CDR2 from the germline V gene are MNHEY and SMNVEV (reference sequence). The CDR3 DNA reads TGTGCCAGCAGTTTATTACTAGCGGGCACAGATACGCAGTATTTT. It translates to CASSLLLAGTDTQYF.

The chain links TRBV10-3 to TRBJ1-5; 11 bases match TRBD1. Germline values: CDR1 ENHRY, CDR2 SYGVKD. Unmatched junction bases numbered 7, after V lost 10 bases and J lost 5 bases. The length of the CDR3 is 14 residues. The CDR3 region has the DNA TGTGCCACCGCGAAGGGACAGGGGGATCAGCCCCAGCATTTT. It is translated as CATAKGQGDQPQHF.

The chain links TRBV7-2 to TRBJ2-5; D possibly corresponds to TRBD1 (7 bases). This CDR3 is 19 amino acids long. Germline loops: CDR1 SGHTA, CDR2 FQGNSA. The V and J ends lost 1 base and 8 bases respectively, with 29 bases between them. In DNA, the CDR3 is TGTGCCAGCAGCTTAGTCGGGCGGGACAGCTTCTTGGGTAGGGGTACCCAGTACTTC. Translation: CASSLVGRDSFLGRGTQYF.

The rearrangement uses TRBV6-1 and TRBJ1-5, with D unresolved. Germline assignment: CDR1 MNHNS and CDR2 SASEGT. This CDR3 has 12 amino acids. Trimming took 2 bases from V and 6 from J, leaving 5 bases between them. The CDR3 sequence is CASSERRQPQHF. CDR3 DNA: TGTGCCAGCAGTGAAAGGCGTCAGCCCCAGCATTTT.

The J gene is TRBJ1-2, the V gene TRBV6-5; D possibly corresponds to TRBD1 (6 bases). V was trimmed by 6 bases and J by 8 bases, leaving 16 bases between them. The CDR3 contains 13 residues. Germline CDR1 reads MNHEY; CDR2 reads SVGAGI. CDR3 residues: CASSTGLRQGYTF. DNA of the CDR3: TGTGCCAGCAGCACAGGGTTGCGGCAAGGCTACACCTTC.

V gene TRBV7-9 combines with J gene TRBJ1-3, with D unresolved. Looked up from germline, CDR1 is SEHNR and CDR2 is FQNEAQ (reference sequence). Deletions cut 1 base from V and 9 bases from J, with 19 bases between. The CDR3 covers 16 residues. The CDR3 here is CASSLGVKFLEGTIYF. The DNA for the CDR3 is TGTGCCAGCAGCTTAGGGGTCAAATTCCTCGAAGGCACCATATATTTT.

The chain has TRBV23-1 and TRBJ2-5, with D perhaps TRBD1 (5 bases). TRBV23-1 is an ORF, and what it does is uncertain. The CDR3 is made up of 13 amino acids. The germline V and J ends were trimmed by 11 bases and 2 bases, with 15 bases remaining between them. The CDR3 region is CACPGRQQETQYF. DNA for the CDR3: TGCGCCTGCCCCGGTAGACAGCAAGAGACCCAGTACTTC.

The DNA of the CDR3 is TGTGCCAGCAGCCGGACAGTAACCTCTGGAAACACCATATATTTT. This sequence encodes CASSRTVTSGNTIYF. The chain recombines TRBV11-2 with TRBJ1-3; TRBD1 might be the D (6 bases). The CDR3 is made up of 15 amino acids. The V gene lost 5 bases and the J gene lost 0 bases, with 11 bases spanning the gap. Germline loops: CDR1 SGHAT, CDR2 FQNNGV.

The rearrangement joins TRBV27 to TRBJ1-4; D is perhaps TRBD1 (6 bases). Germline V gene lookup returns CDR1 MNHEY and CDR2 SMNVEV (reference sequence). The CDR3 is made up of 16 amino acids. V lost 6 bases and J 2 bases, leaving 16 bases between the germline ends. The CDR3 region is CASSLNPGVTNEKLFF. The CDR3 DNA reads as TGTGCCAGCAGCTTAAATCCAGGGGTTACTAATGAAAAACTGTTTTTT. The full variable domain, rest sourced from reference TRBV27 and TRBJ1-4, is EAQVTQNPRYLITVTGKKLTVTCSQNMNHEYMSWYRQDPGLGLRQIYYSMNVEVTDKGDVPEGYKVSRKEKRNFPLILESPSPNQTSLYFCASSLNPGVTNEKLFFGSGTQLSVL.

The CDR3 reads CASSRDSYSGANVLTF. Written as DNA, the CDR3 is TGTGCCAGCAGCCGAGATTCGTATTCCGGGGCCAACGTCCTGACTTTC. The chain carries TRBV5-4 and TRBJ2-6; D not certain. The CDR3 covers 16 residues. Germline V lookup: CDR1 SGHNT, CDR2 YYREEE (reference sequence). V was shortened by 4 bases and J by 4 bases, with 15 bases between the two germline ends.

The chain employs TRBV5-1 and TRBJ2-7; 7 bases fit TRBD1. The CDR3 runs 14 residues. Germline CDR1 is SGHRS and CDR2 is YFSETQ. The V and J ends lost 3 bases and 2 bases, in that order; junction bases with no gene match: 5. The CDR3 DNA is TGCGCCAGCAGCTCCCAGGGGGTCACCTACGAGCAGTACTTC. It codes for CASSSQGVTYEQYF.

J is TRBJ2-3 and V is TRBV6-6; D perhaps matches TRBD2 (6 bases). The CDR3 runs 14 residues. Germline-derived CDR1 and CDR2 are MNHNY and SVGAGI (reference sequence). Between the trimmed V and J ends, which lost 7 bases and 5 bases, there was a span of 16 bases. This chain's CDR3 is CASTARGGRDTQYF. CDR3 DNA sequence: TGTGCCAGCACTGCCCGGGGAGGACGAGATACGCAGTATTTT.

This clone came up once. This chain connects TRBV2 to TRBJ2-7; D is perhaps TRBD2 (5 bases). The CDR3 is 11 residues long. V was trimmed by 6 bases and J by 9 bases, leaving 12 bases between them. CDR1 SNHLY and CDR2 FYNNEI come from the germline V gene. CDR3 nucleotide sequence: TGTGCCAGCAGCCCTACAGAGGGGCAGTACTTC. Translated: CASSPTEGQYF.

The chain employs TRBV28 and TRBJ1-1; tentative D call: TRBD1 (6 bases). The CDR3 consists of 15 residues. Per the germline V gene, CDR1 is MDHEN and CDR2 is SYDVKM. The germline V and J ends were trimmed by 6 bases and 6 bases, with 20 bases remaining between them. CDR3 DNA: TGTGCCAGCAGGAGTCCCGGGACAAGGACCCCTGAAGCTTTCTTT. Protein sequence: CASRSPGTRTPEAFF.

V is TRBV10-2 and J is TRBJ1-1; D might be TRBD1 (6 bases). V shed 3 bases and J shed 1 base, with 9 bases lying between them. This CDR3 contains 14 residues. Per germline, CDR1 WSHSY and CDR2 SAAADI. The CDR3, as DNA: TGCGCCAGCAGTGAAACAGGGAGGAACACTGAAGCTTTCTTT. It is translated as CASSETGRNTEAFF.

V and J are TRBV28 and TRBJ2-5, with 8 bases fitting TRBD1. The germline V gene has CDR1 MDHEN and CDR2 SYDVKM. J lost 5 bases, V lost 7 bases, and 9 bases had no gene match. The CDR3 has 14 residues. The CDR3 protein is CASKPAGGEETQYF. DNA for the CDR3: TGTGCCAGCAAGCCGGCAGGGGGCGAGGAGACCCAGTACTTC. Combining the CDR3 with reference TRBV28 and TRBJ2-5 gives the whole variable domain DVKVTQSSRYLVKRTGEKVFLECVQDMDHENMFWYRQDPGLGLRLIYFSYDVKMKEKGDIPEGYSVSREKKERFSLILESASTNQTSMYLCASKPAGGEETQYFGPGTRLLVL.

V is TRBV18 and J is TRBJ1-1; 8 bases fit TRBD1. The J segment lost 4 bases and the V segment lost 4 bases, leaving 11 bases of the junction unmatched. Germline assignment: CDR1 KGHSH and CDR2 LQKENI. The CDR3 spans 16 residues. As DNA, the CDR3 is TGTGCCAGCTCACTACGACAGGACAGGGTGGGCACTGAAGCTTTCTTT. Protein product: CASSLRQDRVGTEAFF.

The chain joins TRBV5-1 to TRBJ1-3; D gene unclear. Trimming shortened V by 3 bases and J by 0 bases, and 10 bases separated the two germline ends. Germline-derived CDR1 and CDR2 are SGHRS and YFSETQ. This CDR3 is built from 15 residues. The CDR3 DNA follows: TGCGCCAGCAGCTCGTATGAAAGCTCTGGAAACACCATATATTTT. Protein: CASSSYESSGNTIYF.

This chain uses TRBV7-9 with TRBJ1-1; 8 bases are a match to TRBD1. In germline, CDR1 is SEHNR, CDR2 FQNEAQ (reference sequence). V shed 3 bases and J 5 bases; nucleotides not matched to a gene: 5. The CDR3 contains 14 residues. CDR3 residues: CASSFPQGETEAFF. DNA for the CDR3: TGTGCCAGCAGCTTCCCACAGGGGGAGACTGAAGCTTTCTTT.

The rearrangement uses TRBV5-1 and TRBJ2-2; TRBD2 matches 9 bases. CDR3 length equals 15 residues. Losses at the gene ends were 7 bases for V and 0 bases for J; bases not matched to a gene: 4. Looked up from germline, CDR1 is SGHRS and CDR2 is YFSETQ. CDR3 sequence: CASRPSGANTGELFF. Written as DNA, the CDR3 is TGCGCCAGCCGTCCTAGCGGGGCGAACACCGGGGAGCTGTTTTTT.

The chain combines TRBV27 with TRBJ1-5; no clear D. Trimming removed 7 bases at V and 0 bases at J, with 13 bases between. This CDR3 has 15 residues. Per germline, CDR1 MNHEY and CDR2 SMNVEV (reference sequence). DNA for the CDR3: TGTGCCAGCACAGAGGTCGCCCATAGCAATCAGCCCCAGCATTTT. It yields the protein CASTEVAHSNQPQHF.

The CDR3 DNA sequence: TGTGCCAGCCCTGGGGGGGACAGGGGAGGCGCAAACTATGGCTACACCTTC. This encodes CASPGGDRGGANYGYTF. The J gene is TRBJ1-2, the V gene TRBV18; 10 nucleotides agree with TRBD1. V lost 8 bases and J lost 2; bases outside the gene matches: 14. The CDR3 runs 17 residues. Germline loops: CDR1 KGHSH, CDR2 LQKENI. Based on the CDR3 plus reference TRBV18 and TRBJ1-2, the full variable domain is NAGVMQNPRHLVRRRGQEARLRCSPMKGHSHVYWYRQLPEEGLKFMVYLQKENIIDESGMPKERFSAEFPKEGPSILRIQQVVRGDSAAYFCASPGGDRGGANYGYTFGSGTRLTVV.

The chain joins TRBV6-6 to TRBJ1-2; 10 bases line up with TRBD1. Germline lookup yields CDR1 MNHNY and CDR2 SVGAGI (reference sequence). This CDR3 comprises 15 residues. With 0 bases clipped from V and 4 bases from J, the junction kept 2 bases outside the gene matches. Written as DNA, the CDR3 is TGTGCCAGCAGTTACTCCGGACAGGGGGGCTATGGCTACACCTTC. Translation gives CASSYSGQGGYGYTF.

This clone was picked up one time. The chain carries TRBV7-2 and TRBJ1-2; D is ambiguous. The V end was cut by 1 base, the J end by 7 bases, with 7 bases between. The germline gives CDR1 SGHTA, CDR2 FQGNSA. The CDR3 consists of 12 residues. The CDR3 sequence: CASSLDLIGYTF. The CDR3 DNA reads TGTGCCAGCAGCTTAGATCTGATTGGCTACACCTTC. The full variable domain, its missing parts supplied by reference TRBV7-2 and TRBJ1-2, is GAGVSQSPSNKVTEKGKDVELRCDPISGHTALYWYRQSLGQGLEFLIYFQGNSAPDKSGLPSDRFSAERTGGSVSTLTIQRTQQEDSAVYLCASSLDLIGYTFGSGTRLTVV.

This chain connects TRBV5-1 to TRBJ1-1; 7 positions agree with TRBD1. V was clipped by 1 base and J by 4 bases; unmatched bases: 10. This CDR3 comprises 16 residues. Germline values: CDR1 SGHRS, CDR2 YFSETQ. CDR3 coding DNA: TGCGCCAGCAGCTTGTCCCCCCTGACAGGGACCACTGAAGCTTTCTTT. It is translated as CASSLSPLTGTTEAFF.

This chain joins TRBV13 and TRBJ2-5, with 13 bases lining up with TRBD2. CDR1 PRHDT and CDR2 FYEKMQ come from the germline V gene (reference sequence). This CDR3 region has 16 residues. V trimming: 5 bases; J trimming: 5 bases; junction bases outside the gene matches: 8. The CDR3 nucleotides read TGTGCCAGCAGCGCCGGACTAGCGGGGGTCCCGGAGACCCAGTACTTC. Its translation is CASSAGLAGVPETQYF.

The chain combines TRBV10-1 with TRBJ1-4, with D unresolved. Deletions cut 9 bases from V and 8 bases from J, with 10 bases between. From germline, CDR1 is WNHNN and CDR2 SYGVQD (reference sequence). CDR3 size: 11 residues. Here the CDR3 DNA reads TGCGCCAGTTCCCAAGGGGAAAAACTGTTTTTT. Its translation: CASSQGEKLFF.

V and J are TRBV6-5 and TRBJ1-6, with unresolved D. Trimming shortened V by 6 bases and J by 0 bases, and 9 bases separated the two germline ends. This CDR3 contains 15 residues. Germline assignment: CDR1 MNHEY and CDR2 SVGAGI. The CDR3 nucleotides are TGTGCCAGCAGGGCGGGAAGCTCCTATAATTCACCCCTCCACTTT. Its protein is CASRAGSSYNSPLHF.